Below are 5 T cell receptor beta chains sequenced from a single sample in a study of T cell responses to AZD1222 COVID-19 vaccine. Sequencing used immunoSEQ multiplex PCR; TCRdb keeps in-frame clones, though not all of them. This sample has 200,000 to 250,000 clones, with under 95% found just once. The sequencing used peripheral blood, collected on day 0 of MenACWY control vaccination. The receptors were sampled from an adult in good health.

The V call is TRBV2, the J call TRBJ1-2, with 10 bases that match TRBD1. Germline values: CDR1 SNHLY, CDR2 FYNNEI. This CDR3 comprises 14 residues. The trim removed 10 bases at V and 7 bases at J, leaving 12 bases unmatched. The CDR3 DNA is TGTGCCACCCTCCGGGGGACAGGGGACGTTGGCTACACCTTC. This encodes CATLRGTGDVGYTF.

The chain has TRBV30 and TRBJ1-1; 8 positions agree with TRBD1. Trimming removed 0 bases from V and 0 bases from J; junction bases left unmatched: 9. The germline gives CDR1 GTSNPN, CDR2 SVGIG (reference sequence). The CDR3 consists of 17 residues. The CDR3 DNA reads TGTGCCTGGAGTGTGATTGGGACAGGCCTCCTGAACACTGAAGCTTTCTTT. It codes for CAWSVIGTGLLNTEAFF. Full variable domain (missing parts from reference TRBV30 and TRBJ1-1): SQTIHQWPATLVQPVGSPLSLECTVEGTSNPNLYWYRQAAGRGLQLLFYSVGIGQISSEVPQNLSASRPQDRQFILSSKKLLLSDSGFYLCAWSVIGTGLLNTEAFFGQGTRLTVV.

V usage is TRBV7-9 and J usage is TRBJ2-5; 8 nucleotides line up with TRBD2. This CDR3 has 14 residues. Germline V gives CDR1 SEHNR, CDR2 FQNEAQ (reference sequence). J lost 1 base, V lost 3 bases, and 1 base had no gene match. The CDR3: CASSLRGAQETQYF. DNA for the CDR3: TGTGCCAGCAGCTTGCGGGGGGCCCAAGAGACCCAGTACTTC.

The V and J genes are TRBV18 and TRBJ1-2, with D perhaps matching TRBD1 (6 bases). CDR1 is KGHSH, CDR2 LQKENI, per germline. The CDR3 runs to 17 residues. V lost 3 bases and J 8 bases, leaving 25 bases between the germline ends. CDR3 region: CASSPGPGGAVSAGYTF. CDR3 DNA: TGTGCCAGCTCACCTGGTCCGGGGGGCGCGGTATCAGCCGGCTACACCTTC.

V is TRBV15 and J is TRBJ2-3; 10 bases agree with TRBD2. The germline V gene has CDR1 LNHNV and CDR2 YYDKDF (reference sequence). V shed 3 bases, J shed 5 bases, and the junction held 5 bases outside the gene matches. The CDR3 runs 15 residues. CDR3 residues: CATSRRAGGRDTQYF. In DNA form, the CDR3 reads TGTGCCACCAGCAGGAGAGCGGGGGGGCGAGATACGCAGTATTTT. Together with reference TRBV15 and TRBJ2-3, the CDR3 gives the full variable domain: DAMVIQNPRYQVTQFGKPVTLSCSQTLNHNVMYWYQQKSSQAPKLLFHYYDKDFNNEADTPDNFQSRRPNTSFCFLDIRSPGLGDTAMYLCATSRRAGGRDTQYFGPGTRLTVL.